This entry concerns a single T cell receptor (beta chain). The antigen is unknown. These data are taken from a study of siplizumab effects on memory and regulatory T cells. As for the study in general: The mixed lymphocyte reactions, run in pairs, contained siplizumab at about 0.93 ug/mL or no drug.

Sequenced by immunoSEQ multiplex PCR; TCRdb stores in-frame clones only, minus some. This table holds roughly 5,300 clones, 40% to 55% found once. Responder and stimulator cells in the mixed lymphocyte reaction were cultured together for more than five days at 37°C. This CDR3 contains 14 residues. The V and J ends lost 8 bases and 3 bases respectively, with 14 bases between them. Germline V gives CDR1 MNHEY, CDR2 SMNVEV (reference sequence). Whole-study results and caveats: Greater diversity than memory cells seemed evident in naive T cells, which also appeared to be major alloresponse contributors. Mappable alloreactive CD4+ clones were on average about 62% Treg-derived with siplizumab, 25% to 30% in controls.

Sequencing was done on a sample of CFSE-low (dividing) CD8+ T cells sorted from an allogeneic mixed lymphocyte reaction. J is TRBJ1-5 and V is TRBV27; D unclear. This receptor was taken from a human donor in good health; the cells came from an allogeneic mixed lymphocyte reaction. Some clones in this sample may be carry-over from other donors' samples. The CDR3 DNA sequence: TGTGCCAGCTCAGAGAGGAGCTACAATCAGCCCCAGCATTTT. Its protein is CASSERSYNQPQHF.